Listed here are 14 T cell receptor beta chains from one sample, sequenced in a study of a mutant IDH1 vaccine in newly diagnosed glioma. No antigen is known for these receptors. Stated time point: week 47, end of study. In every dose of vaccine, 300 ug of mutant IDH1 20-mer peptide was given alongside topical imiquimod. Sequencing was performed with immunoSEQ multiplex PCR; in TCRdb, only in-frame clones are kept and a portion is missing. The profile covers 56,000 or so clones, with over 70% appearing a single time and less than 6.5% taken by the ten largest. The starting material was PBMCs, obtained from a glioma patient whose treatment included an IDH1 peptide vaccine. The receptors shown here come from a man aged 50 to 60 with glioma.

The V call is TRBV10-3, the J call TRBJ1-4; D remains unclear. The CDR3 consists of 14 residues. The germline V gene encodes CDR1 ENHRY and CDR2 SYGVKD. V was clipped by 4 bases and J by 8 bases, with 14 bases between them. CDR3 bases: TGTGCCATCAGTGCCGATGGCCGGGAGGAAAAACTGTTTTTT. It specifies CAISADGREEKLFF.

The chain is built from TRBV30 and TRBJ2-3, with TRBD1 matching 7 bases. The germline V gene encodes CDR1 GTSNPN and CDR2 SVGIG (reference sequence). V trimming: 2 bases; J trimming: 2 bases; junction bases outside the gene matches: 4. The CDR3 is made up of 14 amino acids. CDR3 nucleotides: TGTGCCTGGAGTAGACAGGGAATCACAGATACGCAGTATTTT. It is translated as CAWSRQGITDTQYF. Looking up the rest from reference TRBV30 and TRBJ2-3 gives the full variable domain: SQTIHQWPATLVQPVGSPLSLECTVEGTSNPNLYWYRQAAGRGLQLLFYSVGIGQISSEVPQNLSASRPQDRQFILSSKKLLLSDSGFYLCAWSRQGITDTQYFGPGTRLTVL.

The V gene is TRBV30, the J gene TRBJ1-5; no clear D. The CDR3 runs to 12 residues. Germline lookup yields CDR1 GTSNPN and CDR2 SVGIG (reference sequence). The ends were cut back, 7 bases at V and 6 bases at J, with 13 bases in the middle. The DNA for the CDR3 is TGTGCCTTCCACGCGCCGGGTCAGCCCCAGCATTTT. This translates into CAFHAPGQPQHF.

This chain joins TRBV9 and TRBJ2-5; TRBD2 is a possible D gene (5 bases). Trimming pared 2 bases from V and 1 base from J, leaving 18 bases between. CDR3 length: 17 amino acids. The germline V gene encodes CDR1 SGDLS and CDR2 YYNGEE. CDR3 nucleotide sequence: TGTGCCAGCAGCGTCGGAGGCATGGACGGACCCCAAGAGACCCAGTACTTC. It is translated as CASSVGGMDGPQETQYF.

The rearrangement uses TRBV30 and TRBJ2-5; 15 bases align to TRBD2. The CDR3 has 16 amino acids. The germline CDR1 and CDR2 sequences are GTSNPN and SVGIG (reference sequence). V gave up 2 bases and J gave up 5 bases; unmatched junction bases: 6. The CDR3 region is CAWSRGLAGGPETQYF. The CDR3 DNA sequence: TGTGCCTGGAGTCGAGGACTAGCGGGGGGGCCGGAGACCCAGTACTTC.

V gene TRBV5-1 combines with J gene TRBJ1-1; TRBD1 might be the D (5 bases). CDR3 length: 15 residues. CDR1 SGHRS and CDR2 YFSETQ come from the germline V gene. V was trimmed by 0 bases and J by 0 bases, leaving 9 bases between them. For the CDR3, the DNA is TGCGCCAGCAGCTTGGATAGAGGGGTGAACACTGAAGCTTTCTTT. Its protein is CASSLDRGVNTEAFF.

The genes are TRBV9 and TRBJ2-1; 7 nucleotides line up with TRBD1. This CDR3 is built from 15 residues. Trimming removed 4 bases from V and 9 bases from J; junction bases left unmatched: 13. Germline CDR1 reads SGDLS; CDR2 reads YYNGEE. DNA for the CDR3: TGTGCCAGCAGCTCCCGACAGGGTGTGGATACTGAGCAGTTCTTC. Protein product: CASSSRQGVDTEQFF.

The CDR3 reads CASSLGGPYEQYF. The CDR3 DNA sequence: TGTGCCAGCAGCTTAGGGGGGCCCTACGAGCAGTACTTC. The V gene is TRBV5-6, the J gene TRBJ2-7; D is perhaps TRBD1 or TRBD2 (6 bases each). The V end was cut by 2 bases, the J end by 2 bases, with 8 bases between. The CDR3 length is 13 residues. Germline V gives CDR1 SGHDT, CDR2 YYEEEE.

This clone was counted only a few times. Other DNA sequences in this specimen translate into the identical CDR3. The gene calls are TRBV19 and TRBJ1-5, with TRBD1 as a possible D gene (6 bases). Trimming stripped 4 bases from V and 4 bases from J, with 11 bases between. The CDR3 spans 14 residues. Germline CDR1 reads LNHDA; CDR2 reads SQIVND (reference sequence). CDR3 protein: CASSRGGENQPQHF. The CDR3 bases are TGTGCCAGTAGTAGAGGGGGGGAGAATCAGCCCCAGCATTTT.

The chain combines TRBV28 with TRBJ1-5; D perhaps matches TRBD1 (5 bases). This CDR3 is 17 amino acids long. Germline CDR1 and CDR2: MDHEN and SYDVKM. Trimming took off 5 bases at V and 2 bases at J, with 19 bases between the two ends. CDR3 DNA: TGTGCCAGCAGTCTCCCAAGGAGGGGTTCGGGCAATCAGCCCCAGCATTTT. Amino acids: CASSLPRRGSGNQPQHF. Variable domain in full (rest from reference TRBV28 and TRBJ1-5): DVKVTQSSRYLVKRTGEKVFLECVQDMDHENMFWYRQDPGLGLRLIYFSYDVKMKEKGDIPEGYSVSREKKERFSLILESASTNQTSMYLCASSLPRRGSGNQPQHFGDGTRLSIL.

This clone was observed a single time. The chain has TRBV6-6 and TRBJ2-3, with D possibly being TRBD1 or TRBD2 (5 bases each). This CDR3 has 11 residues. From germline, CDR1 is MNHNY and CDR2 SVGAGI (reference sequence). The V gene lost 6 bases and the J gene lost 5 bases, with 6 bases spanning the gap. Written as DNA, the CDR3 is TGTGCCAGCAGGGGGGAAGATACGCAGTATTTT. Translating it yields CASRGEDTQYF.

The CDR3 region has the DNA TGTGCCAGCAGCGTCGGGACAGGGGGCGTCGAGCAGTACTTC. Its translation: CASSVGTGGVEQYF. The rearrangement links TRBV7-9 to TRBJ2-7; 12 bases line up with TRBD1. J lost 6 bases, V lost 5 bases, and 5 bases had no gene match. CDR1 is SEHNR and CDR2 is FQNEAQ in the germline V gene (reference sequence). This CDR3 spans 14 amino acids.

This rearrangement joins TRBV7-3 to TRBJ2-5, with D unresolved. Per the germline V gene, CDR1 is SGHTA and CDR2 is FQGTGA. Trimming took 4 bases from V and 1 from J, leaving 7 bases between them. This CDR3 is 13 amino acids long. For the CDR3, the DNA is TGTGCCAGCAGCTCGTTCCCCCAAGAGACCCAGTACTTC. Translation gives CASSSFPQETQYF.

The rearrangement links TRBV13 to TRBJ1-3, with D unresolved. The CDR3 is 14 amino acids. CDR1 PRHDT and CDR2 FYEKMQ come from the germline V gene (reference sequence). With 7 bases removed from V and 0 bases from J, the gap between germline ends came to 10 bases. CDR3 nucleotide sequence: TGTGCCAGCACCCTTCTCTCCTCTGGAAACACCATATATTTT. The encoded protein is CASTLLSSGNTIYF.